The clone carrying this T cell receptor beta chain has just a few counts. The data derive from a study of T cells in Graves' hyperthyroidism and ophthalmopathy. The CDR3 covers 14 residues. Germline lookup yields CDR1 MRHNA and CDR2 SNTAGT. V was clipped by 6 bases and J by 4 bases; unmatched bases: 7. RNA transcripts gave rise to amplified TCR beta CDR3 regions. An initial round of RT-PCR targeting the TCR CDR3 relied on the HTBI primer set. A single record per CDR3 protein comes from TCRdb applying MiXCR to the multiplex PCR reads. This sample has around 500,000 distinct CDR3 sequences, with around 14% found just once.

The TCR sequence derives from a woman aged 18-30 years with Graves' hyperthyroidism. The chain has TRBV6-4 and TRBJ2-3; 7 nucleotides line up with TRBD1. The sequenced sample consisted of blood. CDR3 nucleotide sequence: TGTGCCAGCAGATGGGACAGCTATTCAGATACGCAGTATTTT. This sequence encodes CASRWDSYSDTQYF.